This T cell receptor (beta chain) is drawn from a study of shared clonotypes between healthy human individuals. A word on this clone: As yet, its antigen is unknown. Within the sample, other DNA sequences also encode this same CDR3.

V was pared by 8 bases and J by 2 bases, with 12 bases between. Germline V gene data show CDR1 as WNHNN and CDR2 as SYGVQD (reference sequence). This CDR3 has 13 amino acids. Here immunoSEQ multiplex PCR was the method, and the copy in TCRdb shows in-frame clones only, minus some. Of 2 million to 2.5 million clones in the sample, around 95% were seen once. Study results and caveats: Sequencing depth was predicted to influence how clonotypes are shared among donors. Estimated richness was generally greater in naive than memory subsets. The study sampled only blood, and tissue repertoires likely differ.

The chain links TRBV10-1 to TRBJ1-1, with D possibly being TRBD1 (6 bases). The sample comprised naive CD4+ T cells sorted from blood. As to subset: CD45RA+ positively selected. The clonotype was recovered from a man aged 18 to 35 in good health. Written as DNA, the CDR3 is TGCGCCAGCCGGAGGACAGAAAACACTGAAGCTTTCTTT. Residues: CASRRTENTEAFF.